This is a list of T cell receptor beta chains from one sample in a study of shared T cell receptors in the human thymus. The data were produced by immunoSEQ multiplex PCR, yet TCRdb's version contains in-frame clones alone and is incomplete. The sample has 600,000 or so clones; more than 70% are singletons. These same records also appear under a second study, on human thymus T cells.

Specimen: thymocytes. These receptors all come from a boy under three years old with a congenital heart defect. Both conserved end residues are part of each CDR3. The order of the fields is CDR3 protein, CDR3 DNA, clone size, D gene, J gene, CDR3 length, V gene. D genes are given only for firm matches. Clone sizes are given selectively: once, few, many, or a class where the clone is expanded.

CASSLGGGRANEQYF | TGTGCCAGCAGCCTCGGCGGCGGGAGGGCCAACGAGCAGTACTTC | - | TRBD2 | TRBJ2-7 | 15 | TRBV5-4
CASSKKDSKNTEAFF | TGTGCCAGCAGCAAAAAAGACAGTAAGAACACTGAAGCTTTCTTT | few | - | TRBJ1-1 | 15 | TRBV21-1
CASSVSEGPFGNTIYF | TGTGCCAGCAGTGTATCAGAGGGCCCCTTTGGAAACACCATATATTTT | - | - | TRBJ1-3 | 16 | TRBV28
CASKRGPTYNEQFF | TGTGCCAGCAAGCGGGGGCCCACCTACAATGAGCAGTTCTTC | - | TRBD2 | TRBJ2-1 | 14 | TRBV7-2
CASSAQGAIEKLFF | TGTGCCAGCAGTGCCCAGGGGGCGATTGAAAAACTGTTTTTT | - | TRBD1 | TRBJ1-4 | 14 | TRBV6-6
CASSLPGGLAGIYEQYF | TGTGCCAGCAGTTTGCCCGGGGGACTAGCGGGAATCTACGAGCAGTACTTC | - | TRBD2 | TRBJ2-7 | 17 | TRBV28
CASGQGTGNQPQHF | TGTGCCAGTGGACAGGGGACGGGCAATCAGCCCCAGCATTTT | - | TRBD1 | TRBJ1-5 | 14 | TRBV19
CASSHPTRRGRNTGELFF | TGCGCCAGCAGCCACCCTACGCGGAGGGGTCGAAACACCGGGGAGCTGTTTTTT | - | - | TRBJ2-2 | 18 | TRBV4-3
CASITTGGTDTQYF | TGTGCCAGCATTACGACAGGGGGCACAGATACGCAGTATTTT | - | TRBD1 | TRBJ2-3 | 14 | TRBV6-1
CASSHRQGANTEAFF | TGTGCCAGCAGCCACCGACAGGGGGCGAACACTGAAGCTTTCTTT | - | TRBD1 | TRBJ1-1 | 15 | TRBV14
CASSLDHRDNDQPQHF | TGTGCCAGCAGCTTAGATCACAGGGATAACGATCAGCCCCAGCATTTT | - | - | TRBJ1-5 | 16 | TRBV11-2
CASSEVGKGTGPFF | - | - | - | TRBJ2-1 | 14 | TRBV6-1
CASSQYGRGANTEAFF | TGTGCCAGCAGCCAATATGGAAGGGGCGCGAACACTGAAGCTTTCTTT | - | - | TRBJ1-1 | 16 | TRBV16
CASSLASEIYNEQFF | TGCGCCAGCAGCTTGGCTAGCGAGATCTACAATGAGCAGTTCTTC | - | - | TRBJ2-1 | 15 | TRBV5-1
CASSSPGGVDGTDTQYF | TGTGCCAGCAGCTCCCCCGGGGGTGTAGATGGGACAGATACGCAGTATTTT | - | - | TRBJ2-3 | 17 | TRBV7-9
CAISDEVAETYEQYF | TGTGCCATCAGTGATGAAGTAGCGGAGACCTACGAGCAGTACTTC | - | - | TRBJ2-7 | 15 | TRBV10-3
CAGRDQETQYF | TGTGCCGGCCGGGACCAAGAGACCCAGTACTTC | few | - | TRBJ2-5 | 11 | TRBV5-8
CASSLAGLGNSPLHF | TGCGCCAGCAGCTTGGCCGGCCTCGGGAATTCACCCCTCCACTTT | - | - | TRBJ1-6 | 15 | TRBV5-1
CASSLPPDRGPNTEAFF | TGTGCCAGCAGCTTACCCCCTGACAGGGGGCCGAACACTGAAGCTTTCTTT | - | TRBD1 | TRBJ1-1 | 17 | TRBV7-9
CASSQDIGEDGYTF | TGTGCCAGCAGCCAAGATATCGGAGAAGATGGCTACACCTTC | - | - | TRBJ1-2 | 14 | TRBV14
CSVAFSYEQFF | TGCAGCGTCGCTTTTAGCTATGAGCAGTTCTTC | once | - | TRBJ2-1 | 11 | TRBV29-1
CASGFRLGPRGGQPQHF | TGTGCTAGTGGTTTTAGGTTGGGGCCGCGGGGCGGGCAGCCCCAGCATTTT | once | - | TRBJ1-5 | 17 | TRBV12-5
CSGGGNIQYF | TGCAGTGGGGGGGGAAACATTCAGTACTTC | - | TRBD2 | TRBJ2-4 | 10 | TRBV20-1
CASSPPSFGLSYGYTF | TGTGCCAGCTCACCACCTTCGTTTGGTCTCAGCTATGGCTACACCTTC | - | - | TRBJ1-2 | 16 | TRBV18
CASSQGWGQGVGETQYF | TGCGCCAGCAGCCAAGGGTGGGGACAGGGGGTCGGAGAGACCCAGTACTTC | - | TRBD1 | TRBJ2-5 | 17 | TRBV4-1
CASSWDSNTEAFF | TGTGCCAGCAGTTGGGACAGCAACACTGAAGCTTTCTTT | once | TRBD1 | TRBJ1-1 | 13 | TRBV28
CASSQDQPPGQGGETQYF | TGTGCCAGCAGCCAAGATCAACCCCCGGGACAGGGGGGAGAGACCCAGTACTTC | - | TRBD1 | TRBJ2-5 | 18 | TRBV14
CASSKQGRGVTDTQYF | TGTGCCAGCAGCAAACAGGGAAGAGGGGTCACAGATACGCAGTATTTT | - | - | TRBJ2-3 | 16 | TRBV7-2
CASSVVPDNEQFF | TGTGCCAGCAGCGTAGTGCCGGACAACGAGCAGTTCTTC | - | - | TRBJ2-1 | 13 | TRBV9
CATQRVAISGNTIYF | TGCGCCACCCAGAGGGTGGCGATCTCTGGAAACACCATATATTTT | - | - | TRBJ1-3 | 15 | TRBV10-2
CASSLTSDYEQYF | TGTGCCAGCAGTCTGACTAGCGATTACGAGCAGTACTTC | - | TRBD2 | TRBJ2-7 | 13 | TRBV27
CASAGTSGSPDTQYF | TGCGCCAGCGCAGGGACTAGCGGTTCCCCAGATACGCAGTATTTT | - | TRBD2 | TRBJ2-3 | 15 | TRBV10-1
CASSATPLSEAFF | TGTGCCAGCAGCGCTACGCCTCTGTCTGAAGCTTTCTTT | - | - | TRBJ1-1 | 13 | TRBV9
CAWSDLAGENNEQFF | TGTGCCTGGAGTGACCTAGCGGGAGAGAACAATGAGCAGTTCTTC | - | TRBD2 | TRBJ2-1 | 15 | TRBV30
CATRCRDRGEAGSSGANVLTF | TGTGCCACCAGGTGCCGGGACAGGGGCGAAGCAGGGTCCTCTGGGGCCAACGTCCTGACTTTC | - | TRBD1 | TRBJ2-6 | 21 | TRBV15
CASSFGGYEQFF | TGTGCCAGCAGCTTCGGGGGGTATGAGCAGTTCTTC | - | TRBD2 | TRBJ2-1 | 12 | TRBV7-2
CASIQGHNQPQHF | TGTGCCAGCATTCAGGGCCACAATCAGCCCCAGCATTTT | - | - | TRBJ1-5 | 13 | TRBV28
CASSFGRINTGELFF | TGTGCCAGCAGTTTTGGCAGGATAAACACCGGGGAGCTGTTTTTT | few | - | TRBJ2-2 | 15 | TRBV28
CASRRGDSSLGYGYTF | TGTGCCAGTCGTCGGGGGGACTCTTCCCTGGGGTATGGCTACACCTTC | - | - | TRBJ1-2 | 16 | TRBV19
CASITPRGEMNTEAFF | TGTGCCAGCATCACCCCTCGGGGGGAGATGAACACTGAAGCTTTCTTT | - | - | TRBJ1-1 | 16 | TRBV28
CASRTGTGNVNEQFF | TGTGCAAGTCGCACAGGGACAGGGAACGTCAATGAGCAGTTCTTC | - | - | TRBJ2-1 | 15 | TRBV12-2
CASRRQGGYGYTF | TGTGCAAGTCGGCGACAGGGAGGCTATGGCTACACCTTC | - | - | TRBJ1-2 | 13 | TRBV12-2
CAINPSGAARDGYTF | TGTGCCATCAACCCCAGTGGGGCAGCTCGGGATGGCTACACCTTC | - | - | TRBJ1-2 | 15 | TRBV10-3
CASSLLSGTPSEQYF | TGCGCCAGCAGCTTGTTGAGCGGGACCCCCAGCGAGCAGTACTTC | - | TRBD2 | TRBJ2-7 | 15 | TRBV5-1
CASSSELKLRQRPERNSPLHF | TGTGCCAGCAGTTCAGAGCTTAAACTTCGACAGCGCCCGGAAAGGAATTCACCCCTCCACTTT | - | - | TRBJ1-6 | 21 | TRBV27
CASSVEVTGRRFF | TGTGCCAGCAGCGTAGAGGTCACAGGGAGAAGGTTCTTC | - | - | TRBJ2-1 | 13 | TRBV9
CASSLQGRETQYF | TGTGCCAGCAGTTTACAGGGGAGAGAGACCCAGTACTTC | - | - | TRBJ2-5 | 13 | TRBV27
CASAAPNLNYGYTF | TGTGCCAGCGCGGCACCTAATTTAAACTATGGCTACACCTTC | - | - | TRBJ1-2 | 14 | TRBV6-1
CASSLKGMSYNSPLHF | TGCGCCAGCAGCTTAAAGGGGATGAGCTATAATTCACCCCTCCACTTT | - | - | TRBJ1-6 | 16 | TRBV5-1
CASSEERGPQETQYF | TGTGCCAGCAGTGAGGAGCGGGGGCCCCAAGAGACCCAGTACTTC | - | TRBD2 | TRBJ2-5 | 15 | TRBV6-1